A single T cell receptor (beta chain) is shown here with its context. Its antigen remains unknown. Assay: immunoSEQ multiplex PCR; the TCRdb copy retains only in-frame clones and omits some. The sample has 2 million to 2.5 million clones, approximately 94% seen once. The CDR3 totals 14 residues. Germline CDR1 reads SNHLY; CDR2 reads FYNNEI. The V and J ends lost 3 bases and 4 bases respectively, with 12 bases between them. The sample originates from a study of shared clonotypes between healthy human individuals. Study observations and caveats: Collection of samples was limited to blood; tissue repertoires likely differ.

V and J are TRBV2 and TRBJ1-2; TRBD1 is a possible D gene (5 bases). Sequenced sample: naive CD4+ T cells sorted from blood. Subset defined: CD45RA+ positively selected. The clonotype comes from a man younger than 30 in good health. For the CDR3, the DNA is TGTGCCAGCAGTGAGCAGGGACCTCCCTATGGCTACACCTTC. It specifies CASSEQGPPYGYTF.